This T cell receptor beta chain was recovered during a study of T cell repertoires in cytomegalovirus infection. Study-wide context: CMV infection and matching HLA type were both indicated by public TCR beta signatures.

Study conclusions and caveats: CMV carriers having the relevant HLA were flagged by cumulative public TCR beta family frequency. The ex vivo response showed dominance by HLA-C-restricted CMV-specific TCR beta clonotypes.

This clonotype was observed a few times. The antigen is undetermined. This CDR3 contains 13 residues. Germline values: CDR1 SGHRS, CDR2 YFSETQ. V was clipped by 2 bases and J by 2 bases, with 8 bases between them. TCRdb processed the reads anew with MiXCR; each CDR3 protein has one entry. The sample has roughly 230,000 distinct CDR3 sequences; 6.5% are singletons. This TCR derives from a human donor in good health (CMV status not recorded). Some clones in this sample may be carry-over from other donors' samples. The gene calls are TRBV5-1 and TRBJ2-7; D ambiguous. Sequenced sample: PBMCs. DNA of the CDR3: TGCGCCAGCAGCTTAAGTGGACCCTACGAGCAGTACTTC. Translation gives CASSLSGPYEQYF.